This TCR beta chain was documented in a study of cytomegalovirus exposure and HLA in healthy donors. Overall study context: Assignment to the Caucasian-associated ancestry cluster applied to more than 75% of the approximately 370 genotyped donors. Findings and caveats of the study: V segments that were indistinguishable, TRBV6-2 and TRBV6-3 among them, were omitted from analysis. According to an earlier analysis, most TCR beta V segments yielded productive rearrangements about 90% or about 30% of the time.

Use of 60 Vbeta and 13 Jbeta primers characterized the PCR. Authors' data handling: An analysis that came later counted 80 million or so unique TCR beta chains, approximately 10 million shared. Here immunoSEQ multiplex PCR was the method, and the copy in TCRdb shows in-frame clones only, minus some. Clone size and V and J calls were adopted from that table, with D and trimming inferred from the DNA. The data show roughly 160,000 clones, 79% seen once. CDR1 MNHEY and CDR2 SMNVEV come from the germline V gene (reference sequence). This CDR3 has 20 residues. V dropped 9 bases and J dropped 0 bases, with 27 bases sitting between them. In the case of this clone: Its specificity is not known.

This TCR was recovered from a man in his forties or fifties in good health and CMV-seronegative. The rearrangement uses TRBV27 and TRBJ2-6, with a possible D match to TRBD1 (6 bases). The sample was PBMCs. The CDR3: CASTKGQTMYRDSGANVLTF. CDR3 DNA: TGTGCCAGTACAAAAGGGCAGACTATGTACAGGGACTCTGGGGCCAACGTCCTGACTTTC.